These 26 T cell receptor beta chains originate from one sample sequenced in a study of T-cell reconstitution after alpha-beta-depleted transplantation in children. Unique molecular identifiers tagged the TCRbeta library. TCRdb called the PCR reads again in MiXCR, with one record for every CDR3 protein. This sample has nearly 400,000 distinct CDR3 sequences; just over 20% occur once, and the top ten carry 3.5% to 4%. The source was PBMCs from the stem cell graft donor, collected from the stem cell graft. These receptors were collected from a human donor who donated a stem cell graft to a child with acute myeloid leukemia.

This clonotype was observed a few times. The chain combines TRBV12-3 or TRBV12-4 with TRBJ2-7; D uncertain. The V end lost 6 bases, the J end lost 6 bases, and 12 bases lay between the germline ends. CDR3 size: 12 residues. The CDR3 DNA sequence: TGTGCCAGCAGCCAAGGAAGGACCGAGCAGTACTTC. Protein product: CASSQGRTEQYF.

The chain recombines TRBV4-1 with TRBJ2-7, with 16 positions matching TRBD2. Per germline, CDR1 MGHRA and CDR2 YSYEKL. Unmatched junction bases numbered 4, after V lost 4 bases and J lost 4 bases. The CDR3 covers 16 residues. CDR3: CASSPRGLAGGYEQYF. For the CDR3, the DNA is TGCGCCAGCAGCCCTCGGGGACTAGCGGGAGGGTACGAGCAGTACTTC.

This clonotype was seen only a few times. The chain has TRBV15 and TRBJ2-7; possible D gene TRBD2, 6 bases. This CDR3 spans 15 amino acids. The germline gives CDR1 LNHNV, CDR2 YYDKDF (reference sequence). Deletions cut 5 bases from V and 4 bases from J, with 18 bases between. The CDR3 coding sequence is TGTGCCACCAGCGGGGCGGGGATCGCGGGGTACGAGCAGTACTTC. Translated, it gives CATSGAGIAGYEQYF.

At least ten counts were recorded for this clonotype. This chain connects TRBV20-1 to TRBJ2-3; 10 bases agree with TRBD2. This CDR3 is 16 amino acids long. Germline loops: CDR1 DFQATT, CDR2 SNEGSKA (reference sequence). The V and J ends lost 4 bases and 5 bases, in that order; junction bases with no gene match: 12. The CDR3 nucleotides are TGCAGTGCTACCCGTTTTCTAGCGGGGGCTGGAGATACGCAGTATTTT. Translated: CSATRFLAGAGDTQYF.

The chain recombines TRBV20-1 with TRBJ2-1; TRBD2 might be the D (5 bases). This CDR3 contains 13 residues. The V end lost 0 bases, the J end lost 7 bases, and 10 bases lay between the germline ends. The V gene's germline CDR1 is DFQATT and CDR2 SNEGSKA (reference sequence). This CDR3 reads CSARERVRNEQFF. Written as DNA, the CDR3 is TGCAGTGCTAGAGAGAGGGTCCGAAATGAGCAGTTCTTC.

The DNA for the CDR3 is TGCAGCGCTGGCCGCAGGGTAAGCACTGAAGCTTTCTTT. The encoded protein is CSAGRRVSTEAFF. The chain links TRBV29-1 to TRBJ1-1; D perhaps matches TRBD1 (5 bases). CDR1 is SQVTM, CDR2 ANQGSEA, per germline. V was shortened by 7 bases and J by 4 bases, with 16 bases between the two germline ends. The CDR3 consists of 13 residues. Using reference TRBV29-1 and TRBJ1-1 for the parts outside the CDR3, the full variable domain is SAVISQKPSRDICQRGTSLTIQCQVDSQVTMMFWYRQQPGQSLTLIATANQGSEATYESGFVIDKFPISRPNLTFSTLTVSNMSPEDSSIYLCSAGRRVSTEAFFGQGTRLTVV.

In this sample, this clonotype turned up many times. V is TRBV12-3 or TRBV12-4 and J is TRBJ2-5; the D gene is possibly TRBD2 (7 bases). V gave up 6 bases and J gave up 5 bases, with 10 bases separating them. The CDR3 runs 12 residues. CDR3 DNA: TGTGCCAGCAGAGGGGGGGGGGAGACCCAGTACTTC. Its protein product is CASRGGGETQYF.

The chain has TRBV12-3 or TRBV12-4 and TRBJ2-7; a weak D match, TRBD2 (6 bases). V dropped 7 bases and J dropped 5 bases, with 18 bases sitting between them. This CDR3 contains 14 residues. The CDR3: CASTSGEAADEQYF. The CDR3 region has the DNA TGTGCCAGCACTTCGGGGGAGGCGGCGGACGAGCAGTACTTC.

The J gene is TRBJ2-2, the V gene TRBV24-1; TRBD1 matches at 9 bases. In germline, CDR1 is KGHDR, CDR2 SFDVKD. This CDR3 contains 14 residues. Losses at the gene ends were 10 bases for V and 2 bases for J; bases not matched to a gene: 4. The CDR3 nucleotides are TGTGCCACAACGGGACAGGGAAACACCGGGGAGCTGTTTTTT. It yields the protein CATTGQGNTGELFF.

The chain couples TRBV5-1 to TRBJ2-1; 8 nucleotides line up with TRBD1. The ends lost 0 bases at V and 7 bases at J; junction bases unmatched: 3. In germline, CDR1 is SGHRS, CDR2 YFSETQ. The CDR3 has 14 residues. CDR3 amino acids: CASSLDQGANEQFF. The CDR3 DNA is TGCGCCAGCAGCTTGGATCAGGGGGCGAATGAGCAGTTCTTC.

In this sample, this clonotype turned up many times. This chain connects TRBV10-3 to TRBJ2-1; D is undetermined. V was cut by 4 bases and J by 5 bases, with 9 bases left in between. The CDR3 runs 13 residues. The germline V gene has CDR1 ENHRY and CDR2 SYGVKD. The CDR3 coding sequence is TGTGCCATCAGTGGCACACTGGACAATGAGCAGTTCTTC. The encoded protein is CAISGTLDNEQFF.

Only a few counts were recorded for this clonotype. This chain links TRBV28 with TRBJ2-7; D possibly corresponds to TRBD2 (5 bases). The V gene lost 1 base and the J gene lost 3 bases, with 10 bases spanning the gap. From germline, CDR1 is MDHEN and CDR2 SYDVKM. This CDR3 has 14 residues. The CDR3 here is CASSLFPEGYEQYF. In DNA, the CDR3 is TGTGCCAGCAGTTTATTCCCCGAGGGCTACGAGCAGTACTTC.

The table lists this clonotype with a few counts. The rearrangement uses TRBV10-3 and TRBJ2-7, with 7 bases fitting TRBD1. The junction had 10 bases not matched to a gene; V was cut back by 5 bases and J by 6 bases. Per the germline V gene, CDR1 is ENHRY and CDR2 is SYGVKD. The length of the CDR3 is 14 residues. In DNA form, the CDR3 reads TGTGCCATCAGTCCCGGGACAGATGGGGTCGAGCAGTACTTC. Encoded protein: CAISPGTDGVEQYF.

Ten or more counts support this clonotype. The chain combines TRBV27 with TRBJ2-1, with D possibly being TRBD2 (5 bases). The V and J ends lost 3 bases and 2 bases respectively, with 11 bases between them. Germline loops: CDR1 MNHEY, CDR2 SMNVEV (reference sequence). The CDR3 covers 15 residues. The CDR3 DNA reads as TGTGCCAGCAGTTTGACGCGGGTAGCCTACAATGAGCAGTTCTTC. Encoded protein: CASSLTRVAYNEQFF.

This clonotype was seen a few times. This chain links TRBV29-1 with TRBJ2-2; D unclear. Deletions cut 0 bases from V and 5 bases from J, with 13 bases between. The CDR3 contains 15 residues. Germline CDR1 and CDR2: SQVTM and ANQGSEA. CDR3 DNA: TGCAGCGTTGAAGATCAGACGGGTTTGACCGGGGAGCTGTTTTTT. It encodes CSVEDQTGLTGELFF.

The chain carries TRBV20-1 and TRBJ2-1, with 7 bases aligning to TRBD2. The CDR3 sequence is 14 residues long. V was clipped by 4 bases and J by 1 base; unmatched bases: 4. CDR1 is DFQATT and CDR2 is SNEGSKA in the germline V gene (reference sequence). This chain's CDR3 is CSANSGRSYNEQFF. As DNA, the CDR3 is TGCAGTGCTAATAGCGGGCGATCCTACAATGAGCAGTTCTTC.

The chain combines TRBV5-1 with TRBJ2-5; D perhaps matches TRBD1 (6 bases). The V end was cut by 5 bases, the J end by 1 base, with 15 bases between. Germline loops: CDR1 SGHRS, CDR2 YFSETQ. This CDR3 has 15 residues. In DNA form, the CDR3 reads TGCGCCAGCAGTTTCACGGACAGAAGCCAAGAGACCCAGTACTTC. This encodes CASSFTDRSQETQYF.

This clonotype was seen a few times. This chain joins TRBV2 and TRBJ1-1; D may be TRBD1 (6 bases). In germline, CDR1 is SNHLY, CDR2 FYNNEI. With 4 bases removed from V and 6 bases from J, the gap between germline ends came to 12 bases. CDR3 size: 13 residues. CDR3 in DNA: TGTGCCAGCAGTGTATCACAGGGCGCTGAAGCTTTCTTT. It specifies CASSVSQGAEAFF.

This clonotype has a handful of counts. The rearrangement joins TRBV5-1 to TRBJ1-5; 7 bases align to TRBD1. Germline V gene lookup returns CDR1 SGHRS and CDR2 YFSETQ. This CDR3 has 15 residues. V was clipped by 2 bases and J by 0 bases; unmatched bases: 2. The CDR3 region is CASSLGTDSNQPQHF. The CDR3 nucleotides are TGCGCCAGCAGCTTAGGGACAGATAGCAATCAGCCCCAGCATTTT.

The J gene is TRBJ2-1, the V gene TRBV4-2, with a possible D match to TRBD2 (6 bases). The CDR3 length is 15 residues. V was pared by 0 bases and J by 7 bases, with 13 bases between. Germline V CDR1 and CDR2: LGHNA, YNFKEQ. The CDR3 DNA follows: TGTGCCAGCAGCCAAGAAGGCGCTAGCGAAAATGAGCAGTTCTTC. This encodes CASSQEGASENEQFF.

This clonotype has just a few counts. The gene calls are TRBV7-2 and TRBJ2-1; possibly TRBD2 for D (5 bases). Trimming removed 1 base from V and 5 bases from J, with 9 bases in between. CDR3 length equals 14 residues. Germline lookup yields CDR1 SGHTA and CDR2 FQGNSA. CDR3 nucleotide sequence: TGTGCCAGCAGCTTAGATCTACTAGACAATGAGCAGTTCTTC. The encoded protein is CASSLDLLDNEQFF.

In its sample, this clonotype was seen a few times. The CDR3 sequence: CASSQDSGRGNTGELFF. DNA of the CDR3: TGTGCCAGCAGCCAAGATAGCGGGAGAGGAAACACCGGGGAGCTGTTTTTT. The V call is TRBV3-1, the J call TRBJ2-2, with 9 bases that match TRBD2. Germline assignment: CDR1 LGHDT and CDR2 YNNKEL (reference sequence). The CDR3 totals 17 residues. The ends lost 0 bases at V and 2 bases at J; junction bases unmatched: 4.

The rearrangement links TRBV4-1 to TRBJ2-7; the D gene is possibly TRBD2 (5 bases). V lost 1 base and J 7 bases, leaving 11 bases between the germline ends. Germline-derived CDR1 and CDR2 are MGHRA and YSYEKL. The CDR3 runs to 13 residues. The DNA for the CDR3 is TGCGCCAGCAGCCAAGGGGCTAGCTGGGAGCAGTACTTC. As protein: CASSQGASWEQYF.

Of note for this clonotype: A much larger clone sits a single nucleotide away, making a read error possible. This chain joins TRBV6-6 and TRBJ2-5; the match to TRBD1 covers 8 bases. This CDR3 is 13 amino acids long. Germline V gives CDR1 MNHNY, CDR2 SVGAGI (reference sequence). V lost 5 bases and J lost 6; bases outside the gene matches: 5. DNA of the CDR3: TGTGCCAGCAGTCGACAGGGGAGGCAGACCCAGTACTTC. Translated, it gives CASSRQGRQTQYF.

In its sample, this clonotype was seen a few times. The junction departs from the called germline gene at one end, perhaps through a read error. The chain has TRBV5-6 and TRBJ2-7; D might be TRBD2 (5 bases). The CDR3 is 16 residues long. Per the germline V gene, CDR1 is SGHDT and CDR2 is YYEEEE. DNA for the CDR3: TGTACCAGCAGCTTGTTCGTAGCGCAACTCTCCTACGAGCAGTACTTC. It specifies CTSSLFVAQLSYEQYF.

A few counts support this clonotype. The chain combines TRBV27 with TRBJ2-1; 11 nucleotides align to TRBD1. The CDR3 covers 16 residues. J was trimmed by 9 bases and V by 3 bases; bases with no gene match: 10. The germline CDR1 and CDR2 sequences are MNHEY and SMNVEV (reference sequence). This CDR3 is CASSLTGTGGSGEQFF. The CDR3 DNA reads TGTGCCAGCAGTTTGACCGGGACAGGGGGGTCAGGTGAGCAGTTCTTC.